The clone carrying this TCR beta chain was seen ten or more times. What it recognizes is unknown. This sample was taken from a study of regulatory T cells in long-lasting Graves disease. The time point is: newly diagnosed GD, antithyroid drugs for less than 3 months. With RNA extracted from PBMCs as input, the TCR library was made. Overall study results and limits: Clonotypes that were public and shared totalled roughly 3,000 in persistent patients versus over 800 in new patients.

Arm-PCR of CDR3 regions and iRepertoire HTBI primers were the basis on which TCR beta libraries were built. MiXCR, run by TCRdb on the multiplex PCR reads, gives a single entry per CDR3 protein. This sample carries 680,000 or so distinct CDR3 sequences, under 20% of them seen once, and the ten largest clones take 15% to 20%. The same sample was also studied in work on T cells in Graves' hyperthyroidism and ophthalmopathy. This second report adds: Participants, patients aged 18 to 65, had newly diagnosed hyperthyroidism with a duration under 2 months.

This clonotype was obtained from a woman between 25 and 40 years old with Graves disease. Sequencing was performed on peripheral blood mononuclear cells (PBMCs), taken at new diagnosis, from a patient treated with antithyroid drugs.

The CDR3 loop is CASSSRSRDTNTEAFF. In nucleotides, the CDR3 is TGCGCCAGCAGCTCACGCTCCCGGGACACGAACACTGAAGCTTTCTTT. V gene TRBV5-1 combines with J gene TRBJ1-1; possible D gene TRBD1, 6 bases. Trimming removed 3 bases from V and 1 base from J, with 16 bases in between. Germline CDR1 reads SGHRS; CDR2 reads YFSETQ. CDR3 length: 16 amino acids.